These T cell receptor beta chains were read from a single sample in a study of OX40 agonist ivuxolimab in advanced cancers. Only in-frame clones appear in the TCRdb table, and some are missing; sequencing was by immunoSEQ multiplex PCR. The sample carries 55,000 to 75,000 clones, more than 75% recorded once. The specimen comprised CD4+ or CD8+ T cells sorted from blood, sampled in a trial of the OX40 agonist ivuxolimab. These receptors all stem from an adult with an advanced solid tumor such as melanoma, head and neck, liver or kidney cancer. CDR3s include the opening cysteine and the closing phenylalanine or tryptophan. Each record gives: clone size, V gene, J gene, D gene, CDR3 DNA, CDR3 protein. A D gene is named only where the DNA matches it firmly. Clone size is not always given. Where it is, it says once, few, many or a class for expanded clones.

abundance: -
v_gene: TRBV6-5
j_gene: TRBJ1-1
d_gene: -
CDR3nt: TGTGCCAGCAGTTACGGGACGAACACTGAAGCTTTCTTT
CDR3aa: CASSYGTNTEAFF

abundance: -
v_gene: TRBV5-1
j_gene: TRBJ1-2
d_gene: -
CDR3nt: TGCGCCAGCAGCCCCGTACCCTCCAGTAATGGCTACACCTTC
CDR3aa: CASSPVPSSNGYTF

abundance: -
v_gene: TRBV6-6
j_gene: TRBJ2-1
d_gene: TRBD2
CDR3nt: TGTGCCAGCAGAACGCCTAGCGGGACCGAGCAGTTCTTC
CDR3aa: CASRTPSGTEQFF

abundance: -
v_gene: TRBV5-1
j_gene: TRBJ1-4
d_gene: -
CDR3nt: TGCGCCAGCAGCTATGGGGCTAACGATGAAAAACTGTTTTTT
CDR3aa: CASSYGANDEKLFF

abundance: few
v_gene: TRBV5-4
j_gene: TRBJ1-1
d_gene: TRBD1
CDR3nt: TGTGCCAGCAGCCCCACAGGGGGGCCAGGAGCTTTCTTT
CDR3aa: CASSPTGGPGAFF

abundance: -
v_gene: TRBV2
j_gene: TRBJ2-2
d_gene: TRBD2
CDR3nt: TGTGCCAGCAGACCGACTAGCGGATCTACCGGGGAGCTGTTTTTT
CDR3aa: CASRPTSGSTGELFF

abundance: once
v_gene: TRBV7-9
j_gene: TRBJ1-4
d_gene: -
CDR3nt: TGTGCCAGCAGCCCATTAGGGACACCAGTACATGAAAAACTGTTTTTT
CDR3aa: CASSPLGTPVHEKLFF

abundance: -
v_gene: TRBV4-1
j_gene: TRBJ1-2
d_gene: -
CDR3nt: TGCGCCAGCAGCCAAGGCGGATCCTATGGCTACACCTTC
CDR3aa: CASSQGGSYGYTF

abundance: -
v_gene: TRBV7-3
j_gene: TRBJ2-7
d_gene: -
CDR3nt: TGTGCCAGCAGCCCCGAGGGACCGACTACCTACGAGCAGTACTTC
CDR3aa: CASSPEGPTTYEQYF

abundance: -
v_gene: TRBV11-2
j_gene: TRBJ2-3
d_gene: TRBD2
CDR3nt: TGTGCCAGCAGCTTGGGGACTAGCGGCTTCACAGATACGCAGTATTTT
CDR3aa: CASSLGTSGFTDTQYF

abundance: -
v_gene: TRBV5-1
j_gene: TRBJ2-3
d_gene: -
CDR3nt: TGCGCCAGCAGCGACCTAGTGGCGGGCACAGATACGCAGTATTTT
CDR3aa: CASSDLVAGTDTQYF

abundance: -
v_gene: TRBV19
j_gene: TRBJ2-2
d_gene: TRBD1
CDR3nt: TGTGCCAGTAGTAATCGACAGGGGGCAGACGGGGAGCTGTTTTTT
CDR3aa: CASSNRQGADGELFF

abundance: few
v_gene: TRBV18
j_gene: TRBJ1-1
d_gene: TRBD1
CDR3nt: TGTGCCAGCTCACTAGGACAGGGGGCGGGAACTGAAGCTTTCTTT
CDR3aa: CASSLGQGAGTEAFF

abundance: once
v_gene: TRBV18
j_gene: TRBJ2-1
d_gene: TRBD2
CDR3nt: TGTGCCAGCTCACAGGGACTAGCGGGGTACAATGAGCAGTTCTTC
CDR3aa: CASSQGLAGYNEQFF

abundance: -
v_gene: TRBV28
j_gene: TRBJ2-6
d_gene: -
CDR3nt: TGTGCCAGCAGTTACCTGGTATGGACACAGAAAAAAAGCTCTGGGGCCAACGTCCTGACTTTC
CDR3aa: CASSYLVWTQKKSSGANVLTF

abundance: -
v_gene: TRBV6-4
j_gene: TRBJ1-2
d_gene: -
CDR3nt: TGTGCCAGCAGTGACTCCGGGGTACCAAACTATGGCTACACCTTC
CDR3aa: CASSDSGVPNYGYTF

abundance: -
v_gene: TRBV15
j_gene: TRBJ1-3
d_gene: -
CDR3nt: TGTGCCACCAGCAGAGAACAGAGCTCTGGAAACACCATATATTTT
CDR3aa: CATSREQSSGNTIYF

abundance: -
v_gene: TRBV5-1
j_gene: TRBJ1-2
d_gene: -
CDR3nt: TGCGCCAGCAGCTTGGACGGAGATAACTATGGCTACACCTTC
CDR3aa: CASSLDGDNYGYTF

abundance: -
v_gene: TRBV19
j_gene: TRBJ2-3
d_gene: TRBD2
CDR3nt: TGTGCCAGTAGCCTTAATAGCGGGAGGGGGACAGATACGCAGTATTTT
CDR3aa: CASSLNSGRGTDTQYF

abundance: -
v_gene: TRBV6-5
j_gene: TRBJ2-1
d_gene: TRBD1
CDR3nt: TGTGCCAGCAGTTACTCGTCGACAGGGGCCTACAATGAGCAGTTCTTC
CDR3aa: CASSYSSTGAYNEQFF

abundance: -
v_gene: TRBV11-2
j_gene: TRBJ1-1
d_gene: -
CDR3nt: TGTGCCAGCAGCTTGGACAGAGTGAAAGCTTTCTTT
CDR3aa: CASSLDRVKAFF

abundance: -
v_gene: TRBV6-6
j_gene: TRBJ2-1
d_gene: -
CDR3nt: TGTGCCAGCAGTGGCGGGACTCGGTTAATTCTCAATGAGCAGTTCTTC
CDR3aa: CASSGGTRLILNEQFF

abundance: -
v_gene: TRBV5-1
j_gene: TRBJ1-1
d_gene: -
CDR3nt: TGCGCCAGCAGCCGGTCGGGTAACACTGAAGCTTTCTTT
CDR3aa: CASSRSGNTEAFF

abundance: -
v_gene: TRBV5-1
j_gene: TRBJ1-3
d_gene: -
CDR3nt: TGCGCCAGCAGCCCGGCCGCGGCGGCTGGAAACACCATATATTTT
CDR3aa: CASSPAAAAGNTIYF

abundance: -
v_gene: TRBV9
j_gene: TRBJ2-5
d_gene: TRBD2
CDR3nt: TGTGCCAGCACCCCCGGACTAGCGGAAGAGACCCAGTACTTC
CDR3aa: CASTPGLAEETQYF

abundance: -
v_gene: TRBV7-2
j_gene: TRBJ2-2
d_gene: TRBD1
CDR3nt: TGTGCCAGCAGCTCCCGGGGACAGGGTGTGACCACCGGGGAGCTGTTTTTT
CDR3aa: CASSSRGQGVTTGELFF

abundance: few
v_gene: TRBV28
j_gene: TRBJ1-5
d_gene: -
CDR3nt: TGTGCCAGCAGTTTTAGACAGGCCTACGGCAATCAGCCCCAGCATTTT
CDR3aa: CASSFRQAYGNQPQHF

abundance: -
v_gene: TRBV13
j_gene: TRBJ1-2
d_gene: -
CDR3nt: TGTGCCAGCAGAGGTGTCGGGGCCAACTATGGCTACACCTTC
CDR3aa: CASRGVGANYGYTF

abundance: -
v_gene: TRBV19
j_gene: TRBJ2-6
d_gene: -
CDR3nt: TGTGCCAGTTTAGGGAACTCTGGGGCCAACGTCCTGACTTTC
CDR3aa: CASLGNSGANVLTF

abundance: once
v_gene: TRBV6-4
j_gene: TRBJ2-1
d_gene: TRBD2
CDR3nt: TGTGCCAGCAGTGTGGGAGGGGTAGAAAATGAGCAGTTCTTC
CDR3aa: CASSVGGVENEQFF

abundance: -
v_gene: TRBV28
j_gene: TRBJ1-2
d_gene: TRBD1
CDR3nt: TGTGCCACCAGCCCGGGAGGGGGCTACTATGGCTACACCTTC
CDR3aa: CATSPGGGYYGYTF

abundance: -
v_gene: TRBV6-1
j_gene: TRBJ2-7
d_gene: -
CDR3nt: TGTGCCAGCAAAGAACAAGGCTACTACGAGCAGTACTTC
CDR3aa: CASKEQGYYEQYF

abundance: -
v_gene: TRBV30
j_gene: TRBJ1-5
d_gene: TRBD1
CDR3nt: TGTGCCTGGACTGCGGGCCGGGACAGGGTAGCTCAGCCCCAGCATTTT
CDR3aa: CAWTAGRDRVAQPQHF

abundance: -
v_gene: TRBV29-1
j_gene: TRBJ2-7
d_gene: -
CDR3nt: TGCAGCGTTGTCCTGGCAAGCTACGAGCAGTACTTC
CDR3aa: CSVVLASYEQYF

abundance: -
v_gene: TRBV7-9
j_gene: TRBJ2-3
d_gene: -
CDR3nt: TGTGCCAGCAGCACGAGGACTACCTCTAGCACAGATACGCAGTATTTT
CDR3aa: CASSTRTTSSTDTQYF

abundance: -
v_gene: TRBV5-6
j_gene: TRBJ2-5
d_gene: -
CDR3nt: TGTGCCAGCAGCTCCCGCCCGGGGAGAGGAGGTCAGGAGACCCAGTACTTC
CDR3aa: CASSSRPGRGGQETQYF

abundance: -
v_gene: TRBV9
j_gene: TRBJ1-1
d_gene: TRBD1
CDR3nt: TGTGCCAGCAGCGGACAGGGTAGAGCTTTCTTT
CDR3aa: CASSGQGRAFF